Given below is one T cell receptor beta chain in context. Its cognate antigen is unknown. These data come from a study of T-cell reconstitution after alpha-beta-depleted transplantation in children. Study conclusions and caveats: Reportedly, alpha-beta T cells present about two months post-transplant originated from several hundred expanded clones of graft origin. Once a year had passed after transplant, T-cell counts and diversity came mostly from newly produced T cells. Surviving recipient T cells and intrathymic progenitors accounted for some patients' high TCRbeta diversity at day 60.

During its preparation, the TCRbeta library received unique molecular identifiers. A single record per CDR3 protein comes from TCRdb applying MiXCR to the PCR reads. The data hold about 580,000 distinct CDR3 sequences, with approximately 22% observed a single time. The sequencing here drew on PBMCs, mostly from graft donor cells, taken 360 days after TCRalphabeta/CD19-depleted stem cell transplant. The receptor comes from a boy younger than two who had a stem cell transplant for acute myeloid leukemia, so the T cells may come from the graft donor.

CDR3 bases: TGTGCCAGCAGGCAGGGCAGTGAAAAACTGTTTTTT. Protein: CASRQGSEKLFF. The chain combines TRBV6-5 with TRBJ1-4; a weak D match, TRBD1 (5 bases). Germline V lookup: CDR1 MNHEY, CDR2 SVGAGI. CDR3 length: 12 residues. The V end lost 6 bases, the J end lost 7 bases, and 9 bases lay between the germline ends.